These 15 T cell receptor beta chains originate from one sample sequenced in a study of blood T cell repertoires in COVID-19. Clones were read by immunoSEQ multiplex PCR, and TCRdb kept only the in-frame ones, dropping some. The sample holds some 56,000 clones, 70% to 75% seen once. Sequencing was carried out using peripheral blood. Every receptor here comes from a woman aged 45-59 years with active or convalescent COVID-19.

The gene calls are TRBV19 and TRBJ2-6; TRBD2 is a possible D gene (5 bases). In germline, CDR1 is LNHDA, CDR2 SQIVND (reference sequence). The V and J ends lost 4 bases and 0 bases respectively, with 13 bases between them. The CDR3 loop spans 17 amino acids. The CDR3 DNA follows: TGTGCCAGTAGTACCATGGAGGCCTTCTCTGGGGCCAACGTCCTGACTTTC. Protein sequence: CASSTMEAFSGANVLTF. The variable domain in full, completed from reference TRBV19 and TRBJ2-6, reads DGGITQSPKYLFRKEGQNVTLSCEQNLNHDAMYWYRQDPGQGLRLIYYSQIVNDFQKGDIAEGYSVSREKKESFPLTVTSAQKNPTAFYLCASSTMEAFSGANVLTFGAGSRLTVL.

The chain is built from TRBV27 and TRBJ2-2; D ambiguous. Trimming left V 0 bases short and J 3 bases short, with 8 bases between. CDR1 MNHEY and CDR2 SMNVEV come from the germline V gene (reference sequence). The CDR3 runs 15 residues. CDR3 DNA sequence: TGTGCCAGCAGTTTATCCACTCCCGACACCGGGGAGCTGTTTTTT. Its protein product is CASSLSTPDTGELFF.

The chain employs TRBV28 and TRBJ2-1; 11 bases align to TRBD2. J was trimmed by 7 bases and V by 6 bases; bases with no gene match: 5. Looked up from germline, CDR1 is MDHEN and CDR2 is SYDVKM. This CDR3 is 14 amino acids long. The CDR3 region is CASSLAGGWNEQFF. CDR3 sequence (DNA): TGTGCCAGCAGCCTAGCGGGAGGCTGGAATGAGCAGTTCTTC.

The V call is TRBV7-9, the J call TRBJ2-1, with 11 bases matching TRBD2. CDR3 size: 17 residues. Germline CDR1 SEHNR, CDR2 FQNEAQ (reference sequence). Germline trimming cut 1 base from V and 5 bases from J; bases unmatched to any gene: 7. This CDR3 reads CASSLVGTSGDHNEQFF. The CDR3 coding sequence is TGTGCCAGCAGCTTAGTCGGGACTAGCGGAGATCACAATGAGCAGTTCTTC.

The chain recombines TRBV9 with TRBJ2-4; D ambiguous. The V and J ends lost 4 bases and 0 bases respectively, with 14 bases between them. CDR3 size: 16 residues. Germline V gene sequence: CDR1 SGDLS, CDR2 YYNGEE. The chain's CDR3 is CASSPRGALAKNIQYF. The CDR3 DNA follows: TGTGCCAGCAGCCCCCGCGGAGCGCTAGCCAAAAACATTCAGTACTTC.

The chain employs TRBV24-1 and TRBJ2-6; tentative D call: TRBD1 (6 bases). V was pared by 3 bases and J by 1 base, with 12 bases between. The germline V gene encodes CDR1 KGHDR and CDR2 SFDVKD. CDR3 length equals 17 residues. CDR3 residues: CATSDPRDISGANVLTF. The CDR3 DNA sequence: TGTGCCACCAGTGATCCCCGGGACATTTCTGGGGCCAACGTCCTGACTTTC.

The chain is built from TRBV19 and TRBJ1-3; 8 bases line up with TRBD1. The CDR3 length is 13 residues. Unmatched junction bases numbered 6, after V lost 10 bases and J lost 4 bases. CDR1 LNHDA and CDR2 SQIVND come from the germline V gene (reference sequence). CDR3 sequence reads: CANRQGSGNTIYF. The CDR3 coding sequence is TGTGCCAACAGACAGGGGAGCGGAAACACCATATATTTT. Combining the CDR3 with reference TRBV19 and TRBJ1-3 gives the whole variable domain DGGITQSPKYLFRKEGQNVTLSCEQNLNHDAMYWYRQDPGQGLRLIYYSQIVNDFQKGDIAEGYSVSREKKESFPLTVTSAQKNPTAFYLCANRQGSGNTIYFGEGSWLTVV.

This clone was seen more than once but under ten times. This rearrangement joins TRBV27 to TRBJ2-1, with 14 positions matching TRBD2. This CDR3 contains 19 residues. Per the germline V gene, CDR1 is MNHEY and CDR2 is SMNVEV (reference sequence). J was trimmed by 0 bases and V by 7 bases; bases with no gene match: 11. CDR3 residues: CASNPLGTSGRYSYNEQFF. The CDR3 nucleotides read TGTGCCAGCAACCCGCTGGGGACTAGCGGGAGATACTCCTACAATGAGCAGTTCTTC.

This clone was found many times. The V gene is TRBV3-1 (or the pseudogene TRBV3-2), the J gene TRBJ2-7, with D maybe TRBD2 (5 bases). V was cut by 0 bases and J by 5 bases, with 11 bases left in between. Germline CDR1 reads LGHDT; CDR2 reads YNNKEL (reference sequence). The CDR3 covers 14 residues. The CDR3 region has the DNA TGTGCCAGCAGCCAAGATGGGTTCGGGAACGAGCAGTACTTC. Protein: CASSQDGFGNEQYF.

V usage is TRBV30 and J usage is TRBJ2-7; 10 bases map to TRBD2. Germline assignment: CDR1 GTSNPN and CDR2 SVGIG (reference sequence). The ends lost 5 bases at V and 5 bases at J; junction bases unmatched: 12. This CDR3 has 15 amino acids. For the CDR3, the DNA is TGTGCCTGGGCCAGGGGGGCTAGCGGGAGTAACGAGCAGTACTTC. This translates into CAWARGASGSNEQYF. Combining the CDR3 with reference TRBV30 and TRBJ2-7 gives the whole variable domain SQTIHQWPATLVQPVGSPLSLECTVEGTSNPNLYWYRQAAGRGLQLLFYSVGIGQISSEVPQNLSASRPQDRQFILSSKKLLLSDSGFYLCAWARGASGSNEQYFGPGTRLTVT.

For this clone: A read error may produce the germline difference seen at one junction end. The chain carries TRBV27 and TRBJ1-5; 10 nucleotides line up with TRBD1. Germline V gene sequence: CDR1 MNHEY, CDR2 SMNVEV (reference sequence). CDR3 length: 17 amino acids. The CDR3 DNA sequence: TGTGCCAGCAGTATATCCGTGGGACAGGGGAGCAATCAGCCCCAGCATTTT. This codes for CASSISVGQGSNQPQHF.

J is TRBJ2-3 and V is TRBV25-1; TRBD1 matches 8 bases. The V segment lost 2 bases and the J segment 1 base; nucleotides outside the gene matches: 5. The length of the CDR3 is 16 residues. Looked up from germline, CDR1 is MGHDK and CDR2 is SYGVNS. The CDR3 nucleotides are TGTGCCAGCAGTGAAAACAGGGGGTGGGGCACAGATACGCAGTATTTT. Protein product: CASSENRGWGTDTQYF.

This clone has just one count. CDR3: CASSLVPGPGGNQPQHF. DNA for the CDR3: TGTGCCAGCAGCTTAGTCCCGGGACCGGGGGGCAATCAGCCCCAGCATTTT. The V gene is TRBV7-2, the J gene TRBJ1-5; TRBD1 might be the D (5 bases). V was cut by 1 base and J by 2 bases, with 15 bases left in between. CDR3 length: 17 amino acids. CDR1 SGHTA and CDR2 FQGNSA come from the germline V gene.

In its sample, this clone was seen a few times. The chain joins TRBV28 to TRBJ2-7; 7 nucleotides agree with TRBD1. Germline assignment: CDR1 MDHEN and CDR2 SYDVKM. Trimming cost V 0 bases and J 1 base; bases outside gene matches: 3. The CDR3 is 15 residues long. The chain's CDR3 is CASSLWGTASYEQYF. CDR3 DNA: TGTGCCAGCAGTTTATGGGGGACAGCGTCCTACGAGCAGTACTTC.

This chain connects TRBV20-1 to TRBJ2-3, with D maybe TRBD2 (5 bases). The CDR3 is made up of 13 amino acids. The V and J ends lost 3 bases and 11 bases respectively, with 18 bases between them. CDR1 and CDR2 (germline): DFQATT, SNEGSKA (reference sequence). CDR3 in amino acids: CSASGVEATLQYF. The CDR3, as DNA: TGCAGTGCTAGTGGGGTGGAGGCGACTTTGCAGTATTTT.